The clone carrying this TCR beta chain was seen once. Antigen: not known. Some clones are missing from TCRdb's copy, which holds only in-frame ones; the method was immunoSEQ multiplex PCR. The sample shows some 45,000 clones, just over 85% of them seen only once. The CDR3 contains 16 residues. V trimming: 6 bases; J trimming: 7 bases; junction bases outside the gene matches: 8. In germline, CDR1 is MNHEY, CDR2 SMNVEV (reference sequence). These data are taken from a study of T cell clones after liver transplantation. Findings of the study overall: Conclusions were preliminary, with small, heterogeneous patient groups.

The receptor comes from a human patient who received a liver transplant. A subset of T cells may come from the graft donor. Specimen: CD4+ T cells from blood, collected 24 months after liver transplant. The J gene is TRBJ2-5, the V gene TRBV27; TRBD2 aligns across 16 bases. Here the CDR3 reads CASRGLAGGGLVTQYF. In DNA form, the CDR3 reads TGTGCCAGCAGGGGACTAGCGGGAGGGGGCTTGGTGACCCAGTACTTC.